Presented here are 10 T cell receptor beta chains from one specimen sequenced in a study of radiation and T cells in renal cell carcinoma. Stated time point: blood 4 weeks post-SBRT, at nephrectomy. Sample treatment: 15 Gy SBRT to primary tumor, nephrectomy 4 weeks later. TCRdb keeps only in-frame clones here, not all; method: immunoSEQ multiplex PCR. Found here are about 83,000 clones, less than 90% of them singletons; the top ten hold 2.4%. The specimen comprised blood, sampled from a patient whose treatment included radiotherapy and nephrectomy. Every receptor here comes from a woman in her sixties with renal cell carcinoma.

CDR3 in amino acids: CASSGGSSYEQYF. In DNA, the CDR3 is TGTGCCAGCAGTGGGGGCAGCTCCTACGAGCAGTACTTC. The chain links TRBV28 to TRBJ2-5, with a possible D match to TRBD1 (6 bases). Matching the DNA end better, TRBJ2-7 makes the J call doubtful. The CDR3 sequence is 13 residues long. Germline V gives CDR1 MDHEN, CDR2 SYDVKM.

The CDR3 DNA sequence: TGCGCCAGCAGCTTGGACTCTCACAATGAGCAGTTCTTC. As protein: CASSLDSHNEQFF. This chain joins TRBV5-1 and TRBJ2-1; D is unresolved. V shed 0 bases and J shed 5 bases, with 6 bases lying between them. The CDR3 consists of 13 residues. Germline V gene data show CDR1 as SGHRS and CDR2 as YFSETQ.

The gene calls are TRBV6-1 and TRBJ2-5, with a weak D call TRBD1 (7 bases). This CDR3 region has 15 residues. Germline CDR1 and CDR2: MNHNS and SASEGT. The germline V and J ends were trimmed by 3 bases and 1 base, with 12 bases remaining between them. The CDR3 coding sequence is TGTGCCAGCAGTGAGCTCCAGGGGGGCCAAGAGACCCAGTACTTC. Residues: CASSELQGGQETQYF.

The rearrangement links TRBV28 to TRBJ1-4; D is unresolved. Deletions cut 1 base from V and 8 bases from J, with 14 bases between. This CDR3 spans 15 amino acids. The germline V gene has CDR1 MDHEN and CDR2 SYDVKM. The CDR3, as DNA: TGTGCCAGCAGTTTATATTTGGACGGTTTGGAAAAACTGTTTTTT. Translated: CASSLYLDGLEKLFF.

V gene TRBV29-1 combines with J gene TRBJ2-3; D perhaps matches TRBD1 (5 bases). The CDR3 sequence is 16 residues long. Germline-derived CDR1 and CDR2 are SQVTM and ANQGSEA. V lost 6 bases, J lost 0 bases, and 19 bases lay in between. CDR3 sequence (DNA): TGCAGCGTCAAAGGGATTATAGGGGAAAGCACAGATACGCAGTATTTT. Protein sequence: CSVKGIIGESTDTQYF.

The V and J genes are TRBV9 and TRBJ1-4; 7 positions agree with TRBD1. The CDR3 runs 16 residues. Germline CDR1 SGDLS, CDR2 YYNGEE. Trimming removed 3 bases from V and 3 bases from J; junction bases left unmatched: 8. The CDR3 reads CASSGTKGQANEKLFF. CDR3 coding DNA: TGTGCCAGCAGCGGAACTAAAGGACAGGCTAATGAAAAACTGTTTTTT. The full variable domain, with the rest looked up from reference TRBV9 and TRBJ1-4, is DSGVTQTPKHLITATGQRVTLRCSPRSGDLSVYWYQQSLDQGLQFLIQYYNGEERAKGNILERFSAQQFPDLHSELNLSSLELGDSALYFCASSGTKGQANEKLFFGSGTQLSVL.

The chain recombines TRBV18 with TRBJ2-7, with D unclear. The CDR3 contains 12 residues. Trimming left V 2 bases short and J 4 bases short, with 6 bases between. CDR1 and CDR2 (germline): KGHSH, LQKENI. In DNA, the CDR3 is TGTGCCAGCTCACCAAGCTTGTACGAGCAGTACTTC. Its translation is CASSPSLYEQYF.

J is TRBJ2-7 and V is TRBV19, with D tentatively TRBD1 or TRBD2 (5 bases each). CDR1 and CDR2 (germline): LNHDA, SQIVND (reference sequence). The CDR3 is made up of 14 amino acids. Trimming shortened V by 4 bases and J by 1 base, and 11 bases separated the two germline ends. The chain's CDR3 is CASSKGPRSYEQYF. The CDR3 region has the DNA TGTGCCAGTAGTAAGGGACCTAGGTCCTACGAGCAGTACTTC.

The CDR3 sequence: CASSPSRDVGYTF. The DNA for the CDR3 is TGCGCCAGCAGCCCGTCGAGGGATGTGGGCTACACCTTC. The chain is built from TRBV5-1 and TRBJ1-2; no firm D call. V lost 4 bases to trimming and J lost 8 bases, with 15 bases between them. Germline V CDR1 and CDR2: SGHRS, YFSETQ. The CDR3 sequence is 13 residues long.

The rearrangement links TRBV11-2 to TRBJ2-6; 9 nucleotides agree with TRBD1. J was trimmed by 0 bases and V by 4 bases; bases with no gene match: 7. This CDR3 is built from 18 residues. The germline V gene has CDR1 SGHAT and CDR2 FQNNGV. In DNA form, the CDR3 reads TGTGCCAGCAGCTCACCGACAGGGGGGATCTCTGGGGCCAACGTCCTGACTTTC. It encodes CASSSPTGGISGANVLTF. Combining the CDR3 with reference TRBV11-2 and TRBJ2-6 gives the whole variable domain EAGVAQSPRYKIIEKRQSVAFWCNPISGHATLYWYQQILGQGPKLLIQFQNNGVVDDSQLPKDRFSAERLKGVDSTLKIQPAKLEDSAVYLCASSSPTGGISGANVLTFGAGSRLTVL.